This is a list of T cell receptor beta chains from one sample in a study of OX40 agonist ivuxolimab in advanced cancers. Using immunoSEQ multiplex PCR, the repertoire was profiled, and TCRdb retains in-frame clones only, with some absent. The sample records roughly 54,000 clones, about four fifths being singletons. The sequencing used CD4+ or CD8+ T cells sorted from blood, collected in a trial of the OX40 agonist ivuxolimab. The receptor source for this set is an adult with an advanced solid tumor such as melanoma, head and neck, liver or kidney cancer. CDR3s include the opening cysteine and the closing phenylalanine or tryptophan. Each record gives: V gene, J gene, CDR3 protein.

>TRBV11-2|TRBJ2-5
CASSLSGQGGETQYF
>TRBV1|TRBJ1-1
CTSSQDRGRRNTEAFF
>TRBV27|TRBJ2-5
CASRRGQLHQETQYF
>TRBV5-8|TRBJ2-2
CASSLVYGLTGELFF
>TRBV2|TRBJ2-2
CASSEIVTITGELFF
>TRBV4-1|TRBJ2-7
CASSQEEIRFIPYEQYF
>TRBV6-5|TRBJ2-7
CASREGHLDEQYF
>TRBV28|TRBJ2-5
CASSSSSGNQETQYF
>TRBV27|TRBJ1-1
CASSLRTDTLSPLEAFF
>TRBV5-1|TRBJ2-7
CASSLETGEQYF
>TRBV6-5|TRBJ2-7
CASSPPGTRPYEQYF
>TRBV5-1|TRBJ1-3
CASAAGSGNTIYF
>TRBV4-1|TRBJ1-5
CASSQTGVLPLNSNQPQHF
>TRBV28|TRBJ1-2
CASSLLSIDYGYTF
>TRBV2|TRBJ2-3
CASSDRDRGLDTQYF
>TRBV5-1|TRBJ1-3
CASSFTGPYSGNTIYF
>TRBV7-9|TRBJ2-2
CAPPTSGYTGELFF
>TRBV6-6|TRBJ2-2
CASSYGPGELFF
>TRBV18|TRBJ2-1
CASSPGGGEQFF
>TRBV28|TRBJ2-7
CASSPNRIPYEQYF
>TRBV19|TRBJ1-5
CASSMIGAALSNQPQHF
>TRBV28|TRBJ1-2
CASSSWGVGYTF
>TRBV5-1|TRBJ1-1
CASSPGGRGMNTEAFF
>TRBV7-9|TRBJ2-7
CASSLAGGSTTEQYF
>TRBV18|TRBJ1-3
CASSPLGLQTSGNTIYF
>TRBV5-6|TRBJ1-1
CASSHGPNTEAFF
>TRBV19|TRBJ2-5
CASSGRTASSRETQYF
>TRBV27|TRBJ2-2
CASSPYNDPSSGRARELFF
>TRBV7-6|TRBJ2-5
CASSLGTSRGETQYF
>TRBV20-1|TRBJ2-7
CSATNYEQYF
>TRBV10-2|TRBJ2-6
CASSEGAGAVPGANVLTF
>TRBV5-4|TRBJ2-7
CASSPGAGTGDTQYF
>TRBV19|TRBJ1-5
CASSYSDPGDQPQHF
>TRBV6-5|TRBJ1-4
CASRSQGGAEKLFF
>TRBV7-9|TRBJ2-1
CASSSLRQGTNEQFF
>TRBV7-2|TRBJ2-2
CASSFRESGELFF
>TRBV30|TRBJ1-1
CAWSRGVSEAFF
>TRBV5-4|TRBJ2-7
CASSLGGQGYEQYF
>TRBV18|TRBJ1-5
CASSLVDSNQPQHF
>TRBV10-3|TRBJ2-7
CAISEGSRPYEQYF
>TRBV28|TRBJ2-3
CASSSKYRATDTQYF
>TRBV7-2|TRBJ2-7
CASSALNEQYF
>TRBV6-1|TRBJ2-3
CASSEALTEVGDTQYF
>TRBV10-1|TRBJ2-1
CASSEGGDNEQFF
>TRBV5-4|TRBJ2-5
CASSLGSQETQYF
>TRBV28|TRBJ1-2
CASSFPTVGSIGYTF
>TRBV5-6|TRBJ2-7
CASSAGQAYEQYF
>TRBV5-4|TRBJ2-6
CASSPGTGNSLAGANVLTF
>TRBV2|TRBJ2-7
CASSDGTSGSYEQYF
>TRBV10-2|TRBJ1-1
CASSVGQRSPEAFF
>TRBV18|TRBJ2-7
CASSPRVSSDEQYF
>TRBV5-8|TRBJ1-1
CASSRMTGEAFF
>TRBV21-1|TRBJ2-5
CASSKTEGQGKETQYF
>TRBV14|TRBJ1-2
CASSQESKSQGYTF
>TRBV6-1|TRBJ2-2
CASRTLAGNTGELFF
>TRBV6-5|TRBJ1-2
CASRSDRDGGYTF
>TRBV11-2|TRBJ2-7
CASSLVWDPTREQYF
>TRBV2|TRBJ1-3
CASSESADFGNTIYF
>TRBV10-3|TRBJ2-7
CAIRPRLAGEQYF